This entry lists 14 T cell receptor beta chains sequenced from one sample in a study of control samples from healthy donors and cancer patients. The protocol was immunoSEQ multiplex PCR, while the TCRdb copy is restricted to in-frame clones and leaves out a portion. In the table there are roughly 80,000 clones, roughly 92% of which are singletons. What was sequenced was blood. These receptors originate from a woman in her fifties or sixties in good health.

The chain couples TRBV5-1 to TRBJ1-1, with D perhaps TRBD1 (5 bases). The CDR3 extends over 14 amino acids. In germline, CDR1 is SGHRS, CDR2 YFSETQ. Trimming left V 5 bases short and J 1 base short, with 12 bases between. This CDR3 reads CASRTFDRNTEAFF. In nucleotides, the CDR3 is TGCGCCAGCAGAACCTTCGACAGGAACACTGAAGCTTTCTTT. The full variable domain, rest sourced from reference TRBV5-1 and TRBJ1-1, is KAGVTQTPRYLIKTRGQQVTLSCSPISGHRSVSWYQQTPGQGLQFLFEYFSETQRNKGNFPGRFSGRQFSNSRSEMNVSTLELGDSALYLCASRTFDRNTEAFFGQGTRLTVV.

The chain has TRBV11-2 and TRBJ2-7; D possibly corresponds to TRBD1 (5 bases). CDR1 is SGHAT, CDR2 FQNNGV, per germline. V lost 0 bases, J lost 3 bases, and 9 bases lay in between. The CDR3 runs to 14 residues. CDR3 coding DNA: TGTGCCAGCAGCTTAGAAGGCGGACACTACGAGCAGTACTTC. Its translation is CASSLEGGHYEQYF.

Comments on this clone: Mismatch with germline at one junction end may stem from a read error. The V call is TRBV7-7, the J call TRBJ2-2; no clear D. Germline V gene data show CDR1 as SSHAT and CDR2 as FNYEAQ (reference sequence). The CDR3 sequence is 15 residues long. Here the CDR3 DNA reads TGTGCTAGCAGCTTAGGGATTAGGCTTGCCGGGGAGCTGTTTTTT. Translated, it gives CASSLGIRLAGELFF.

The chain employs TRBV3-1 (or the pseudogene TRBV3-2) and TRBJ2-3; 9 bases map to TRBD2. Per germline, CDR1 LGHDT and CDR2 YNNKEL (reference sequence). Trimming removed 1 base from V and 4 bases from J; junction bases left unmatched: 12. This CDR3 has 18 residues. CDR3 bases: TGTGCCAGCAGCCAAGCCAGCGGGGGGAGGGGTCGGTCAGATACGCAGTATTTT. Its translation is CASSQASGGRGRSDTQYF.

The J gene is TRBJ1-5, the V gene TRBV28; 10 bases are a match to TRBD1. Germline trimming cut 7 bases from V and 6 bases from J; bases unmatched to any gene: 9. The CDR3 covers 15 residues. Germline assignment: CDR1 MDHEN and CDR2 SYDVKM. The CDR3 spells CASMSGQGRAQPQHF. CDR3 bases: TGTGCCAGCATGTCGGGACAGGGGCGAGCTCAGCCCCAGCATTTT.

The CDR3 sequence: CARSLGPLAYSNQPQHF. DNA for the CDR3: TGTGCCAGAAGCTTGGGCCCGCTGGCCTATAGCAATCAGCCCCAGCATTTT. The genes are TRBV5-3 and TRBJ1-5; D gene unclear. TRBV5-3 is assigned to the ORF class and has an uncertain function. The CDR3 sequence is 17 residues long. V was shortened by 0 bases and J by 0 bases, with 13 bases between the two germline ends.

This chain connects TRBV6-5 to TRBJ1-2; the D is unclear. The CDR3 sequence is 15 residues long. The germline CDR1 and CDR2 sequences are MNHEY and SVGAGI. Trimming cost V 5 bases and J 5 bases, with 18 bases left between them. CDR3 loop: CASSPNVAGLYGYTF. The CDR3 nucleotides read TGTGCCAGCAGTCCCAATGTGGCCGGACTATATGGCTACACCTTC.

This sequence joins TRBV14 and TRBJ2-1; 10 bases align to TRBD1. The V and J ends lost 2 bases and 9 bases, in that order; junction bases with no gene match: 4. This CDR3 region has 14 residues. From germline, CDR1 is SGHDN and CDR2 FVKESK. The CDR3 coding sequence is TGTGCCAGCAGCCAATTGACAGGGGGCGCTGAGCAGTTCTTC. Its translation: CASSQLTGGAEQFF. Looking up the rest from reference TRBV14 and TRBJ2-1 gives the full variable domain: EAGVTQFPSHSVIEKGQTVTLRCDPISGHDNLYWYRRVMGKEIKFLLHFVKESKQDESGMPNNRFLAERTGGTYSTLKVQPAELEDSGVYFCASSQLTGGAEQFFGPGTRLTVL.

The rearrangement joins TRBV29-1 to TRBJ2-1, with a possible D match to TRBD1 (6 bases). Trimming removed 7 bases at V and 9 bases at J, with 16 bases between. The CDR3 contains 12 residues. Germline lookup yields CDR1 SQVTM and CDR2 ANQGSEA. Written as DNA, the CDR3 is TGCAGCGCTGGGGTCTTAGGGGGTGAGCAGTTCTTC. As protein: CSAGVLGGEQFF.

The J gene is TRBJ1-1, the V gene TRBV6-5, with unresolved D. There are 15 residues in the CDR3. V was shortened by 5 bases and J by 1 base, with 14 bases between the two germline ends. Germline V lookup: CDR1 MNHEY, CDR2 SVGAGI. The CDR3 reads CASSPGSRRNTEAFF. The CDR3 DNA reads TGTGCCAGCAGTCCTGGTAGTAGACGGAACACTGAAGCTTTCTTT.

The chain combines TRBV15 with TRBJ2-3, with D possibly TRBD1 on 5 matching bases. This CDR3 is 12 amino acids long. Deletions cut 2 bases from V and 6 bases from J, with 6 bases between. Germline V gives CDR1 LNHNV, CDR2 YYDKDF (reference sequence). The CDR3 DNA follows: TGTGCCACCAGCAGAAACAGGGATACGCAGTATTTT. Translating gives CATSRNRDTQYF. The full variable domain, rest sourced from reference TRBV15 and TRBJ2-3, is DAMVIQNPRYQVTQFGKPVTLSCSQTLNHNVMYWYQQKSSQAPKLLFHYYDKDFNNEADTPDNFQSRRPNTSFCFLDIRSPGLGDTAMYLCATSRNRDTQYFGPGTRLTVL.

This chain joins TRBV7-3 and TRBJ2-1; a weak D match, TRBD2 (6 bases). This CDR3 spans 15 amino acids. Germline CDR1 reads SGHTA; CDR2 reads FQGTGA. V was clipped by 5 bases and J by 0 bases, with 11 bases between them. The CDR3, as DNA: TGTGCCAGCAGCCCTTACGGGAGCTCCTACAATGAGCAGTTCTTC. Protein: CASSPYGSSYNEQFF. The complete variable domain, with remaining parts taken from reference TRBV7-3 and TRBJ2-1, reads GAGVSQTPSNKVTEKGKYVELRCDPISGHTALYWYRQSLGQGPEFLIYFQGTGAADDSGLPNDRFFAVRPEGSVSTLKIQRTERGDSAVYLCASSPYGSSYNEQFFGPGTRLTVL.

This rearrangement joins TRBV3-1 (or the pseudogene TRBV3-2) to TRBJ1-6, with D uncertain. V lost 3 bases and J 10 bases, leaving 7 bases between the germline ends. The CDR3 consists of 12 residues. Germline CDR1 reads LGHDT; CDR2 reads YNNKEL (reference sequence). The CDR3 region has the DNA TGTGCCAGCAGCCAGTTAGGGTCACCCCTCCACTTT. Translating gives CASSQLGSPLHF.

The chain has TRBV19 and TRBJ1-6; the D gene is possibly TRBD1 (5 bases). Trimming removed 7 bases at V and 8 bases at J, with 9 bases between. The CDR3 has 12 residues. CDR1 is LNHDA, CDR2 SQIVND, per germline (reference sequence). CDR3 amino acids: CASTKGDSPLHF. CDR3 nucleotides: TGTGCCAGTACCAAAGGGGATTCACCCCTCCACTTT.